The rows below give T cell receptor beta chains drawn from one sample of a study of beta chain features in type 1 diabetes. This table comes from immunoSEQ multiplex PCR, and its TCRdb copy is limited to in-frame clones, with some not included. The data contain roughly 170,000 clones, 10% to 15% of them singletons. The material sequenced was central memory CD4+ T cells from blood. The receptors originated from a young woman in good health. The CDR3 runs from the conserved cysteine through the conserved F or W. Fields, in order: CDR3 length, J gene, D gene, V gene, clone size, CDR3 protein, CDR3 DNA. The D gene is left open where the match is weak. Clone size, where shown, is once, few, many, or a class for clones that have expanded.

cdr3_length: 14
j_call: TRBJ2-7
d_call: TRBD1
v_call: TRBV19
clone_size: few
cdr3_aa: CASSKGQGFYEQYF
cdr3_nt: TGTGCCAGTAGTAAAGGACAGGGTTTCTACGAGCAGTACTTC

cdr3_length: 14
j_call: TRBJ1-1
d_call: .
v_call: TRBV18
clone_size: few
cdr3_aa: CASSRGGADTEAFF
cdr3_nt: TGTGCCAGCTCACGGGGGGGCGCGGACACTGAAGCTTTCTTT

cdr3_length: 12
j_call: TRBJ2-7
d_call: .
v_call: TRBV30
clone_size: .
cdr3_aa: CAWSVRGEEQYF
cdr3_nt: TGTGCCTGGAGTGTACGGGGTGAGGAGCAGTACTTC

cdr3_length: 11
j_call: TRBJ2-7
d_call: .
v_call: TRBV20-1
clone_size: few
cdr3_aa: CSAPGRIEQYF
cdr3_nt: TGCAGTGCGCCAGGGCGAATCGAGCAGTACTTC

cdr3_length: 17
j_call: TRBJ2-1
d_call: .
v_call: TRBV11-2
clone_size: few
cdr3_aa: CASSQFSGRALYNEQFF
cdr3_nt: TGTGCCAGCAGCCAGTTCTCCGGCAGGGCACTTTACAATGAGCAGTTCTTC

cdr3_length: 14
j_call: TRBJ2-1
d_call: TRBD2
v_call: TRBV29-1
clone_size: .
cdr3_aa: CSAKTSGSGNEQFF
cdr3_nt: TGCAGCGCGAAGACTAGCGGGAGTGGCAATGAGCAGTTCTTC

cdr3_length: 13
j_call: TRBJ1-2
d_call: .
v_call: TRBV11-2
clone_size: few
cdr3_aa: CASSIRENYGYTF
cdr3_nt: TGTGCCAGCAGCATCAGGGAAAACTATGGCTACACCTTC

cdr3_length: 16
j_call: TRBJ2-7
d_call: TRBD2
v_call: TRBV29-1
clone_size: few
cdr3_aa: CSVVEFMAGAFSEQYF
cdr3_nt: TGCAGCGTTGTTGAGTTTATGGCGGGAGCCTTCAGCGAGCAGTACTTC

cdr3_length: 14
j_call: TRBJ2-3
d_call: TRBD1
v_call: TRBV29-1
clone_size: few
cdr3_aa: CSVNQGAGTDTQYF
cdr3_nt: TGCAGCGTGAATCAGGGGGCTGGCACAGATACGCAGTATTTT

cdr3_length: 15
j_call: TRBJ2-7
d_call: TRBD2
v_call: TRBV6-6
clone_size: .
cdr3_aa: CASSYLAGVFYEQYF
cdr3_nt: TGTGCCAGCAGTTACCTGGCGGGAGTCTTTTACGAGCAGTACTTC

cdr3_length: 18
j_call: TRBJ2-1
d_call: TRBD2
v_call: TRBV27
clone_size: few
cdr3_aa: CASSGTRLAGARIAEQFF
cdr3_nt: TGTGCCAGCAGCGGGACGAGGCTAGCGGGAGCTCGGATTGCGGAGCAGTTCTTC

cdr3_length: 19
j_call: TRBJ2-6
d_call: TRBD1
v_call: TRBV28
clone_size: .
cdr3_aa: CASSFPGTGGASGANVLTF
cdr3_nt: TGTGCCAGCAGTTTCCCAGGGACAGGGGGTGCCTCTGGGGCCAACGTCCTGACTTTC

cdr3_length: 14
j_call: TRBJ2-5
d_call: TRBD2
v_call: TRBV6-5
clone_size: .
cdr3_aa: CASRASGRKETQYF
cdr3_nt: TGTGCCAGCAGGGCTAGCGGGAGAAAGGAGACCCAGTACTTC

cdr3_length: 13
j_call: TRBJ2-5
d_call: TRBD1
v_call: TRBV10-2
clone_size: .
cdr3_aa: CASGGTGRETQYF
cdr3_nt: TGCGCCAGCGGGGGGACAGGGCGGGAGACCCAGTACTTC

cdr3_length: 15
j_call: TRBJ2-1
d_call: TRBD1
v_call: TRBV5-4
clone_size: few
cdr3_aa: CASSSAGTGKNEQFF
cdr3_nt: TGTGCCAGCAGCTCGGCCGGGACAGGGAAAAATGAGCAGTTCTTC

cdr3_length: 16
j_call: TRBJ2-3
d_call: .
v_call: TRBV6-5
clone_size: .
cdr3_aa: CASSYAGQLSTDTQYF
cdr3_nt: TGTGCCAGCAGTTACGCTGGACAGTTAAGCACAGATACGCAGTATTTT

cdr3_length: 14
j_call: TRBJ1-1
d_call: .
v_call: TRBV6-1
clone_size: few
cdr3_aa: CASSGETGNTEAFF
cdr3_nt: TGTGCCAGCAGTGGGGAAACAGGGAACACTGAAGCTTTCTTT

cdr3_length: 16
j_call: TRBJ1-4
d_call: TRBD1
v_call: TRBV6-5
clone_size: .
cdr3_aa: CASSYSGGRGREKLFF
cdr3_nt: TGTGCCAGCAGTTACTCAGGGGGCAGGGGGCGTGAAAAACTGTTTTTT

cdr3_length: 15
j_call: TRBJ2-1
d_call: .
v_call: TRBV15
clone_size: .
cdr3_aa: CATSVHRDIYNEQFF
cdr3_nt: TGTGCCACCAGCGTACACCGGGACATTTACAATGAGCAGTTCTTC

cdr3_length: 15
j_call: TRBJ2-1
d_call: TRBD2
v_call: TRBV9
clone_size: few
cdr3_aa: CASSLLGGSGNEQFF
cdr3_nt: TGTGCCAGCAGCCTTCTTGGCGGGAGTGGCAATGAGCAGTTCTTC

cdr3_length: 15
j_call: TRBJ2-1
d_call: TRBD2
v_call: TRBV11-1
clone_size: .
cdr3_aa: CASSLTLAENNEQFF
cdr3_nt: TGTGCCAGCAGCTTAACACTAGCGGAGAACAATGAGCAGTTCTTC

cdr3_length: 15
j_call: TRBJ2-7
d_call: .
v_call: TRBV5-4
clone_size: many
cdr3_aa: CASSSWGSGSYEQYF
cdr3_nt: TGTGCCAGCTCCTCTTGGGGTAGCGGCTCCTACGAGCAGTACTTC